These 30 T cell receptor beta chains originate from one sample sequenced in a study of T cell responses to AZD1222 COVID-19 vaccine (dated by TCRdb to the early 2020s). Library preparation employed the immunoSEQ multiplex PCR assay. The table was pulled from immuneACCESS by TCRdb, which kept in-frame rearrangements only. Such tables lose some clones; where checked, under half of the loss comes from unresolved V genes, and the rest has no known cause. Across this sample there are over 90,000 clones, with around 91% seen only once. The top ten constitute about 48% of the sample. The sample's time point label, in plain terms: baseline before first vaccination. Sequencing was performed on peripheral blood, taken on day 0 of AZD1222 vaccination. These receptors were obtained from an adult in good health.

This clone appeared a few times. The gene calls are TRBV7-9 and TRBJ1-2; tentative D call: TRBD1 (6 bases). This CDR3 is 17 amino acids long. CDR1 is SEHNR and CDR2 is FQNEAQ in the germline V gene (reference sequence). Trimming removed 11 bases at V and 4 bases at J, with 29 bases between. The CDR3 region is CAGNPPPLIRGAYGYTF. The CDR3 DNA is TGTGCCGGGAACCCTCCGCCGCTAATACGGGGGGCCTATGGCTACACCTTC.

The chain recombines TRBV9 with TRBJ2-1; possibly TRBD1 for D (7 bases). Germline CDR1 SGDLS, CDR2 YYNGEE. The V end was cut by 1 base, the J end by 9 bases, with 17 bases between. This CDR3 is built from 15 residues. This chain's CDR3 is CASSVFRGRGGEQFF. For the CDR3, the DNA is TGTGCCAGCAGCGTATTTAGGGGGCGGGGAGGTGAGCAGTTCTTC.

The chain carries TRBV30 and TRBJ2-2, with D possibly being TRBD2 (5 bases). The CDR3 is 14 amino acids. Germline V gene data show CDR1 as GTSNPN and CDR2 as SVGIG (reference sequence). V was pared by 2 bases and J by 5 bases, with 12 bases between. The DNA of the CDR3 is TGTGCCTGGAGTCCTACTAGTTCTACCGGGGAGCTGTTTTTT. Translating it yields CAWSPTSSTGELFF.

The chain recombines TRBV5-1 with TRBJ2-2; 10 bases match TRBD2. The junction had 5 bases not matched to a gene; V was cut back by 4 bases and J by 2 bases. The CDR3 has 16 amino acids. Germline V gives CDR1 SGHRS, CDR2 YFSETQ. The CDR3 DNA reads TGCGCCAGCAGCCATTCTAGCGGGAGAAACACCGGGGAGCTGTTTTTT. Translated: CASSHSSGRNTGELFF. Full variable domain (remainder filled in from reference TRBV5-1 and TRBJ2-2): KAGVTQTPRYLIKTRGQQVTLSCSPISGHRSVSWYQQTPGQGLQFLFEYFSETQRNKGNFPGRFSGRQFSNSRSEMNVSTLELGDSALYLCASSHSSGRNTGELFFGEGSRLTVL.

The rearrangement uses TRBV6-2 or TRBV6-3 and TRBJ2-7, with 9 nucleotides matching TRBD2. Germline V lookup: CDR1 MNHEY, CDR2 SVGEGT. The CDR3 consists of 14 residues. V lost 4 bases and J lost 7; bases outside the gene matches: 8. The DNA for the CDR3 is TGTGCCAGCAGTTTTCTAGCGGGAAAAGGGGAGCAGTACTTC. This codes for CASSFLAGKGEQYF.

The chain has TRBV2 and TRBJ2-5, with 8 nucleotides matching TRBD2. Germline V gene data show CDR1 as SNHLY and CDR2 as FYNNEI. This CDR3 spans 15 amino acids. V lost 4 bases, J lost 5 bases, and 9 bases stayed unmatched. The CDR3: CASSAGGGRLETQYF. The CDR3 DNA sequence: TGTGCCAGCAGTGCGGGGGGCGGGAGGTTGGAGACCCAGTACTTC.

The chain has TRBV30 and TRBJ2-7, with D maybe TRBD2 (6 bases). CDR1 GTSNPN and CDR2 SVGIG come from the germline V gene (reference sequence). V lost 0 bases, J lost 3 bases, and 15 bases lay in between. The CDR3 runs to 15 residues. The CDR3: CAWSVRGGVVYEQYF. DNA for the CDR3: TGTGCCTGGAGTGTACGAGGAGGGGTTGTCTACGAGCAGTACTTC.

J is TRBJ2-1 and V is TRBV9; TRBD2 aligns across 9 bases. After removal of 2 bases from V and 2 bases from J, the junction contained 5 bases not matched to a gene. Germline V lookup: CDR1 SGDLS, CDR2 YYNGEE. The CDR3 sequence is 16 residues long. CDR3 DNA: TGTGCCAGCAGCGTGGGCGGGAGGGACCCCTACAATGAGCAGTTCTTC. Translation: CASSVGGRDPYNEQFF.

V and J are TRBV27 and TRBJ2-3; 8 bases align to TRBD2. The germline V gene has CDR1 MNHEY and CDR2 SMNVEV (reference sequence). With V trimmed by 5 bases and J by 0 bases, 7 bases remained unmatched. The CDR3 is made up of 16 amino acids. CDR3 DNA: TGTGCCAGCAGTCCACTAGCGGCCTTTAGCACAGATACGCAGTATTTT. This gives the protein CASSPLAAFSTDTQYF.

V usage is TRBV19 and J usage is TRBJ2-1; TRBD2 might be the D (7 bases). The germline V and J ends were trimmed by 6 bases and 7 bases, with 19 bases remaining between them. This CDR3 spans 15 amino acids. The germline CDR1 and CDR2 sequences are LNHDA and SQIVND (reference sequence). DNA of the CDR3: TGTGCCAGTAGACTAGGGAGGGGGGTAGGTAATGAGCAGTTCTTC. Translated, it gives CASRLGRGVGNEQFF.

The CDR3 DNA reads as TGCGCCAGCAGCTTCCAGTTCGAGCAGTACTTC. Translation: CASSFQFEQYF. The chain recombines TRBV5-1 with TRBJ2-7; no clear D. Per germline, CDR1 SGHRS and CDR2 YFSETQ. The length of the CDR3 is 11 residues. Trimming removed 2 bases from V and 6 bases from J, with 6 bases in between.

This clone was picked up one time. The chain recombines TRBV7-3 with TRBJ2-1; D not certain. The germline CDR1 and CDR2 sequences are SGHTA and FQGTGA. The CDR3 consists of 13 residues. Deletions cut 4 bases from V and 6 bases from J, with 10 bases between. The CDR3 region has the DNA TGTGCCAGCAGCTCCCAGGCAGGCAATGAGCAGTTCTTC. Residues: CASSSQAGNEQFF.

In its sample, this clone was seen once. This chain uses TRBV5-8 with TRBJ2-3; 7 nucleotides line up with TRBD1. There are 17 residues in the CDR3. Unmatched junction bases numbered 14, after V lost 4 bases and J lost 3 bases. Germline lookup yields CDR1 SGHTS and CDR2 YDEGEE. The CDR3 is CASSRGQGEVGTDTQYF. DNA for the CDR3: TGTGCCAGCAGCAGGGGGCAGGGTGAAGTCGGAACAGATACGCAGTATTTT.

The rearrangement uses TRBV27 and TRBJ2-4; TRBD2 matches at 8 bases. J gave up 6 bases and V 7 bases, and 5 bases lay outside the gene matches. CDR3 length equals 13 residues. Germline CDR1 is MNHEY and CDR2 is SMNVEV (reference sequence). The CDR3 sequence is CASKTAGANIQYF. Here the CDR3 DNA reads TGTGCCAGCAAAACAGCGGGAGCAAACATTCAGTACTTC.

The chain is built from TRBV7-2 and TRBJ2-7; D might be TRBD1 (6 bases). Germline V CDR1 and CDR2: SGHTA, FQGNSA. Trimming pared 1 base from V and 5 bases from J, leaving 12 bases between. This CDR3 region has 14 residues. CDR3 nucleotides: TGTGCCAGCAGCTTAGGACAGGATGCCCACGAGCAGTACTTC. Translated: CASSLGQDAHEQYF.

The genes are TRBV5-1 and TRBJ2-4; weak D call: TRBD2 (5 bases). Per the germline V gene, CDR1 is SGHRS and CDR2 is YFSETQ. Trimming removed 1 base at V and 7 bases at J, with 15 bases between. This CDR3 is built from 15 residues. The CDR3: CASSLPTRPVNIQYF. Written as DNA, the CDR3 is TGCGCCAGCAGCTTGCCAACTAGGCCCGTGAACATTCAGTACTTC.

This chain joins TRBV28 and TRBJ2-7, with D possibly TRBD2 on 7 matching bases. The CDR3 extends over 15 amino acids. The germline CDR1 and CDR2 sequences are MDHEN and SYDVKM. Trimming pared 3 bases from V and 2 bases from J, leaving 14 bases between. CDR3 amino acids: CASSLGWEGAYEQYF. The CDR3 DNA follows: TGTGCCAGCAGTTTGGGGTGGGAGGGGGCCTACGAGCAGTACTTC.

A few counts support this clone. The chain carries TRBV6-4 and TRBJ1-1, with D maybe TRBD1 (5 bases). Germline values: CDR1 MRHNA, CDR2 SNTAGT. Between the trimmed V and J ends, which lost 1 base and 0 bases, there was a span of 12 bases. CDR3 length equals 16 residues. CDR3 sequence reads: CASSDWGGALNTEAFF. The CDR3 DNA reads TGTGCCAGCAGTGACTGGGGGGGTGCCTTGAACACTGAAGCTTTCTTT.

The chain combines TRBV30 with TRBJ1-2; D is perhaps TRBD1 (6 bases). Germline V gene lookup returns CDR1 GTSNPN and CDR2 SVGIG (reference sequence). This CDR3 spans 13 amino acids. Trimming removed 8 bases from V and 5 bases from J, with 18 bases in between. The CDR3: CALTGTGRYGYTF. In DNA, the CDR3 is TGTGCCCTCACCGGAACAGGGAGGTATGGCTACACCTTC.

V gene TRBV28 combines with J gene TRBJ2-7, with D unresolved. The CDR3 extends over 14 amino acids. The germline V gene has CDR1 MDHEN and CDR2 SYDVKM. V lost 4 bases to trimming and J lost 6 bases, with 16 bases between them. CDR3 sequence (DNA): TGTGCCAGCAGTTCCTACCGAGGAATGCGCGAGCAGTACTTC. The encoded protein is CASSSYRGMREQYF.

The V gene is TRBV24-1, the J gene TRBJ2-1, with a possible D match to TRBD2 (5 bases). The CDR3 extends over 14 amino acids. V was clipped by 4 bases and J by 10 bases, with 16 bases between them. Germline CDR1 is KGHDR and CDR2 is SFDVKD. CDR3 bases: TGTGCCACCAGTGACCAACAAACTAGATTCGAGCAGTTCTTC. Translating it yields CATSDQQTRFEQFF.

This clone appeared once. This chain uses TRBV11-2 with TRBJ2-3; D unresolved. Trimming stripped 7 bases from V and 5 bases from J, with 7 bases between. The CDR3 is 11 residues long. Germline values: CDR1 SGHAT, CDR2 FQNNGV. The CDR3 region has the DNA TGTGCCAGCACCAAAAGAGATACGCAGTATTTT. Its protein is CASTKRDTQYF.

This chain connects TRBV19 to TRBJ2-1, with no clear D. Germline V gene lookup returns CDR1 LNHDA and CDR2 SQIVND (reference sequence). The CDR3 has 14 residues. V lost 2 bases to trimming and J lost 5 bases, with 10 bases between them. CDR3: CASSIWRVNNEQFF. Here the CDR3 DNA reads TGTGCCAGTAGTATATGGCGCGTCAACAATGAGCAGTTCTTC.

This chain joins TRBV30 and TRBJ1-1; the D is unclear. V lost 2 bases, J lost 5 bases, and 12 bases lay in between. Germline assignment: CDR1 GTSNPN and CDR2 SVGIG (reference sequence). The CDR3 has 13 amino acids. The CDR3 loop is CAWSIGLVTEAFF. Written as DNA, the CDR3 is TGTGCCTGGAGTATAGGCCTTGTGACTGAAGCTTTCTTT.

The CDR3 reads CASQRLAADNEQFF. The CDR3, as DNA: TGTGCCAGCCAAAGGCTAGCGGCGGACAATGAGCAGTTCTTC. The J gene is TRBJ2-1, the V gene TRBV18; 7 nucleotides agree with TRBD2. Germline loops: CDR1 KGHSH, CDR2 LQKENI. Losses at the gene ends were 8 bases for V and 5 bases for J; bases not matched to a gene: 9. The CDR3 has 14 amino acids.

The CDR3 region is CASSEGTSGSYEQYF. The CDR3 coding sequence is TGTGCCAGCAGTGAAGGGACTAGCGGCTCCTACGAGCAGTACTTC. The V call is TRBV2, the J call TRBJ2-7; 10 nucleotides line up with TRBD2. V lost 1 base to trimming and J lost 0 bases; unmatched junction nucleotides: 0. The CDR3 contains 15 residues. Germline values: CDR1 SNHLY, CDR2 FYNNEI.

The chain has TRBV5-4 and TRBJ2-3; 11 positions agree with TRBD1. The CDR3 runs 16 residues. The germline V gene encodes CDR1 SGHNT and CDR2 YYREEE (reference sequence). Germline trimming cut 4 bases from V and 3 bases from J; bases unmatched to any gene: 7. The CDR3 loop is CASSPLGQGATDTQYF. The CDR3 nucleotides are TGTGCCAGCAGCCCCCTTGGACAGGGGGCAACAGATACGCAGTATTTT.

The CDR3 here is CASSYSRGVSEQFF. The CDR3, as DNA: TGTGCCAGCAGTTACTCGAGAGGAGTTAGCGAGCAGTTCTTC. The gene calls are TRBV6-5 and TRBJ2-1; D not resolved. The CDR3 loop spans 14 amino acids. Germline V lookup: CDR1 MNHEY, CDR2 SVGAGI. The V gene lost 0 bases and the J gene lost 10 bases, with 13 bases spanning the gap.

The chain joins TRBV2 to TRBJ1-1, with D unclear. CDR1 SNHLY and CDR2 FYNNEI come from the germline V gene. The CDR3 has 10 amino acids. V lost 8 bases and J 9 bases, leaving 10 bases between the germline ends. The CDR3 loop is CASSLRQAFF. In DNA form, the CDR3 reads TGTGCCAGCTCACTACGGCAAGCTTTCTTT.

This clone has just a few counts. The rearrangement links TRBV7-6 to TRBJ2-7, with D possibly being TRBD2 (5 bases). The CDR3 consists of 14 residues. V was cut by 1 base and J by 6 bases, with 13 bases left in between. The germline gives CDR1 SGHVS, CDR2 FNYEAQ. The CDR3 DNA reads TGTGCCAGCAGCTTAGTGGCCGGGGTAAGCGAGCAGTACTTC. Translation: CASSLVAGVSEQYF.